Below, 10 T cell receptor beta chains from the same sample are listed, as sequenced in a study of T-cell memory formation after mild COVID-19. TCRdb ran MiXCR on the 5' RACE reads and lists one entry per CDR3 protein. The sample lists 340,000 or so distinct CDR3 sequences, roughly 13% occurring once. Source material: PBMCs or a T cell subset sorted from them (not recorded which). The receptors were gathered from a man between 18 and 29 years old who had mild COVID-19 (a few samples of this study predate the infection). Cell type and time point are not known.

This chain uses TRBV7-8 with TRBJ2-1, with 8 nucleotides matching TRBD2. V shed 5 bases and J 4 bases; nucleotides not matched to a gene: 10. The germline V gene encodes CDR1 SGHVS and CDR2 FQNEAQ. The CDR3 length is 16 residues. As DNA, the CDR3 is TGTGCCAGCAGCCCAGCGGCGGGGGGCCCGTACAATGAGCAGTTCTTC. Its translation is CASSPAAGGPYNEQFF.

The chain is built from TRBV6-5 and TRBJ2-5; no clear D gene. The V and J ends lost 6 bases and 5 bases respectively, with 22 bases between them. Per the germline V gene, CDR1 is MNHEY and CDR2 is SVGAGI. CDR3 length: 16 amino acids. The CDR3 DNA follows: TGTGCCAGCAGCTCCGCCGGGCCCGGATACTGGGAGACCCAGTACTTC. This sequence encodes CASSSAGPGYWETQYF.

The CDR3 is CASTQSTGLETQYF. The CDR3 DNA reads as TGTGCCAGCACACAATCGACAGGGCTGGAGACCCAGTACTTC. The chain is built from TRBV2 and TRBJ2-5; TRBD1 agrees at 7 bases. CDR1 and CDR2 from the germline V gene are SNHLY and FYNNEI. V dropped 7 bases and J dropped 5; count of bases not matched to a gene: 10. The CDR3 extends over 14 amino acids.

This clonotype appeared a few times. V is TRBV7-6 and J is TRBJ1-1; D not resolved. Germline CDR1 SGHVS, CDR2 FNYEAQ. This CDR3 contains 15 residues. The V and J ends lost 1 base and 0 bases respectively, with 9 bases between them. The CDR3 sequence is CASSLVGTMNTEAFF. Here the CDR3 DNA reads TGTGCCAGCAGCTTAGTCGGCACAATGAACACTGAAGCTTTCTTT.

The rearrangement joins TRBV30 to TRBJ2-7, with D perhaps matching TRBD2 (5 bases). In germline, CDR1 is GTSNPN, CDR2 SVGIG (reference sequence). CDR3 length: 15 amino acids. DNA of the CDR3: TGTGCTTCAACGCCCCGGACCCGCAGGAGCGGCGAGCAGTACTTC. Protein product: CASTPRTRRSGEQYF.

The chain uses TRBV6-2 or TRBV6-3 and TRBJ1-2; D is uncertain. With 5 bases removed from V and 8 bases from J, the gap between germline ends came to 18 bases. This CDR3 is built from 14 residues. CDR1 MNHEY and CDR2 SVGEGT come from the germline V gene. CDR3 sequence (DNA): TGTGCCAGCAGTCCGGACGGACCCTGGGGAGGCTACACCTTC. Translated: CASSPDGPWGGYTF.

This clonotype was seen ten or more times. The chain is built from TRBV12-3 or TRBV12-4 and TRBJ2-2; D is unclear. The CDR3 is 13 residues long. The ends were cut back, 6 bases at V and 6 bases at J, with 11 bases in the middle. The CDR3 nucleotides read TGTGCCAGCAGATCCCAGGCGCCCGGGGAGCTGTTTTTT. Its translation is CASRSQAPGELFF.

The V call is TRBV27, the J call TRBJ1-2; no definite D call. V lost 0 bases to trimming and J lost 1 base, with 3 bases between them. CDR1 and CDR2 from the germline V gene are MNHEY and SMNVEV (reference sequence). The CDR3 is 13 amino acids. The CDR3 spells CASSLSVNYGYTF. The CDR3, as DNA: TGTGCCAGCAGTTTATCTGTTAACTATGGCTACACCTTC.

Only one count was recorded for this clonotype. The chain links TRBV9 to TRBJ2-3, with D perhaps TRBD1 (5 bases). V was shortened by 0 bases and J by 7 bases, with 15 bases between the two germline ends. Per germline, CDR1 SGDLS and CDR2 YYNGEE. The CDR3 is 15 residues long. CDR3 region: CASSVGQGWWNTQYF. As DNA, the CDR3 is TGTGCCAGCAGCGTAGGGCAGGGTTGGTGGAATACGCAGTATTTT.

This clonotype was observed a handful of times. V usage is TRBV7-2 and J usage is TRBJ1-2; D is unresolved. The CDR3 has 16 amino acids. Looked up from germline, CDR1 is SGHTA and CDR2 is FQGNSA. V was trimmed by 0 bases and J by 4 bases, leaving 15 bases between them. In nucleotides, the CDR3 is TGTGCCAGCAGCTTAGCGGGTGGCTTCTCGTTCTATGGCTACACCTTC. Protein sequence: CASSLAGGFSFYGYTF.